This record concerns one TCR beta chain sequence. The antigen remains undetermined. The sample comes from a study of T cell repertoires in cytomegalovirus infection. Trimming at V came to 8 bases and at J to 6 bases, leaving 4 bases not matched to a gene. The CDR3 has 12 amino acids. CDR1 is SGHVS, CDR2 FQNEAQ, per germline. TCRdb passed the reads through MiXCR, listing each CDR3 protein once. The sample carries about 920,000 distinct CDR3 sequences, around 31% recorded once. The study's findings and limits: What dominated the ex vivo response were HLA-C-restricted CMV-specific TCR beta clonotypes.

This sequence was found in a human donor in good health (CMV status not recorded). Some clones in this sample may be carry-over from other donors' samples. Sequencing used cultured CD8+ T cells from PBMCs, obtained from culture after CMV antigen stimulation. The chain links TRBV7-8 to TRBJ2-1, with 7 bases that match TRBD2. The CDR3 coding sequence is TGTGCCAGCGGCCTAGCGGCCAATGAGCAGTTCTTC. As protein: CASGLAANEQFF. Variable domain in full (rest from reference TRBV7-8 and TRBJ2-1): GAGVSQSPRYKVAKRGQDVALRCDPISGHVSLFWYQQALGQGPEFLTYFQNEAQLDKSGLPSDRFFAERPEGSVSTLKIQRTQQEDSAVYLCASGLAANEQFFGPGTRLTVL.